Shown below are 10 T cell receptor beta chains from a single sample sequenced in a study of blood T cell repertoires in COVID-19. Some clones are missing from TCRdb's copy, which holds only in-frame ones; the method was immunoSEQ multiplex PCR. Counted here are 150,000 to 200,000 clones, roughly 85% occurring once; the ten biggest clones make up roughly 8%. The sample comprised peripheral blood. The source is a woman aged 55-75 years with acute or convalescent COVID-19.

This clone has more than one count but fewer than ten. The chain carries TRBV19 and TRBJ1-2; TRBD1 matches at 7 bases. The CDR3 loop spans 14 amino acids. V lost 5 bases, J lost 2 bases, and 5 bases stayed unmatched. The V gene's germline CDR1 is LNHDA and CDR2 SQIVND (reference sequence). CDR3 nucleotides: TGTGCCAGTAGTCCGACAGGGAGCAACTATGGCTACACCTTC. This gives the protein CASSPTGSNYGYTF.

CDR3 DNA: TGTGCCAGCAGTATCCGGGACAGAGACACAGATACGCAGTATTTT. It codes for CASSIRDRDTDTQYF. The chain combines TRBV28 with TRBJ2-3; 7 bases match TRBD1. The trim removed 5 bases at V and 2 bases at J, leaving 7 bases unmatched. Germline V CDR1 and CDR2: MDHEN, SYDVKM. The CDR3 is made up of 15 amino acids.

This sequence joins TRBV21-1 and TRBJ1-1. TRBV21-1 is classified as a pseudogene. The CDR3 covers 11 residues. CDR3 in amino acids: CASSKVREAFF. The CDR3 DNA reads TGTGCCAGCAGCAAAGTGCGTGAAGCTTTCTTT.

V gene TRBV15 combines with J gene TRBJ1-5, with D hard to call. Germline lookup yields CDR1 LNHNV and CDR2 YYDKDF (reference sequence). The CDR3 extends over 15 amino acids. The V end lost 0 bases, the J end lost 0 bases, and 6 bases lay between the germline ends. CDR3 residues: CATSRERYSNQPQHF. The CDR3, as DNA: TGTGCCACCAGCAGAGAGAGATATAGCAATCAGCCCCAGCATTTT.

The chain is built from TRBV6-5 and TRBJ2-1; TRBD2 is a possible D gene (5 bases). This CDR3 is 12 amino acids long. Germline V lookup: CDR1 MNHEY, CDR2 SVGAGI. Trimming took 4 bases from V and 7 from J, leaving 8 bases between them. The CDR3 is CASSSDWNEQFF. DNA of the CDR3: TGTGCCAGCAGTTCGGACTGGAATGAGCAGTTCTTC.

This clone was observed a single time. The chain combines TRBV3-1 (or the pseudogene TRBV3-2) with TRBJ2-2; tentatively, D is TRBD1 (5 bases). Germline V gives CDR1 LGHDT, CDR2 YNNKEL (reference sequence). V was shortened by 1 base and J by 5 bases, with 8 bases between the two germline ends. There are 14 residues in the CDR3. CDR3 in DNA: TGTGCCAGCAGCCAAGTTCAGGGTACCGGGGAGCTGTTTTTT. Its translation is CASSQVQGTGELFF.

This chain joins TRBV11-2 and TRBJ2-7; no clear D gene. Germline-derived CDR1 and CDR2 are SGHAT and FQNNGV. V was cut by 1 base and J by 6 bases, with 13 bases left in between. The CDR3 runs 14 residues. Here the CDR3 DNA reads TGTGCCAGCAGCTTAGGACAACAACCCGGCGAGCAGTACTTC. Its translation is CASSLGQQPGEQYF.

The CDR3 coding sequence is TGTGCCAGCAGCGTAGATGAAGCCACTGAAGCTTTCTTT. This encodes CASSVDEATEAFF. V and J are TRBV9 and TRBJ1-1; unclear D gene. Deletions cut 0 bases from V and 4 bases from J, with 7 bases between. The CDR3 is 13 amino acids. Germline V CDR1 and CDR2: SGDLS, YYNGEE.

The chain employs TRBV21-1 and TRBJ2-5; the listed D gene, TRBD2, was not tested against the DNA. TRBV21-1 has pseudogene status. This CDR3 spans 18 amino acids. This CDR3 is CASSKGVSAGGPRETQYF. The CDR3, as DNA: TGTGCCAGCAGCAAAGGAGTGTCCGCGGGAGGGCCGAGGGAGACCCAGTACTTC.

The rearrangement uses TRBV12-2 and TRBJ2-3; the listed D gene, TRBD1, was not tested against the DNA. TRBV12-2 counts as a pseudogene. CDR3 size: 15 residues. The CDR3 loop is CASRLGGLIGDTQYF. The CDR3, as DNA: TGTGCAAGTCGCTTAGGGGGCTTGATCGGAGATACGCAGTATTTT.